These 19 T cell receptor beta chains were sequenced from one sample in a study of shared T cell receptors in the human thymus. Libraries were prepared by immunoSEQ multiplex PCR; TCRdb keeps only in-frame clonotypes and omits some of them. The sample includes 600,000 or so clones, 70% to 90% seen only once; the top ten take roughly 0.0087%. The same specimen was also included in a second study, on human thymus T cells.

Sample: thymocytes. These receptors all come from a boy younger than two with a congenital heart defect.

The chain is built from TRBV2 and TRBJ2-2; 14 positions match TRBD2. This CDR3 has 16 amino acids. CDR1 SNHLY and CDR2 FYNNEI come from the germline V gene. V shed 6 bases and J 7 bases; nucleotides not matched to a gene: 7. This chain's CDR3 is CASRGTSGREVGELFF. CDR3 coding DNA: TGTGCCAGCAGGGGGACTAGCGGGAGAGAGGTCGGGGAGCTGTTTTTT.

V and J are TRBV29-1 and TRBJ1-2; D unclear. Germline V CDR1 and CDR2: SQVTM, ANQGSEA. V was trimmed by 5 bases and J by 2 bases, leaving 12 bases between them. The CDR3 has 13 residues. The CDR3 bases are TGCAGCGTTTGGAAGGAGGGAAACTATGGCTACACCTTC. This encodes CSVWKEGNYGYTF.

This sequence joins TRBV25-1 and TRBJ2-1, with D possibly being TRBD2 (5 bases). V lost 8 bases and J 8 bases, leaving 10 bases between the germline ends. Germline lookup yields CDR1 MGHDK and CDR2 SYGVNS. The CDR3 is made up of 11 amino acids. CDR3 sequence: CASWTGDEQFF. CDR3 in DNA: TGTGCCAGCTGGACCGGGGATGAGCAGTTCTTC.

The rearrangement links TRBV15 to TRBJ2-1; 14 bases are a match to TRBD2. Germline values: CDR1 LNHNV, CDR2 YYDKDF (reference sequence). The junction had 8 bases not matched to a gene; V was cut back by 0 bases and J by 7 bases. This CDR3 region has 18 residues. The DNA of the CDR3 is TGTGCCACCAGCAGAGATGGGACTAGCGGGGGAGCAGAGAATGAGCAGTTCTTC. Translating gives CATSRDGTSGGAENEQFF.

This chain uses TRBV19 with TRBJ2-7; D is undetermined. CDR1 LNHDA and CDR2 SQIVND come from the germline V gene (reference sequence). Trimming stripped 6 bases from V and 2 bases from J, with 14 bases between. The CDR3 sequence is 14 residues long. CDR3 residues: CASRFLAAPYEQYF. The CDR3, as DNA: TGTGCCAGTAGGTTCTTAGCAGCGCCCTACGAGCAGTACTTC.

V usage is TRBV6-6 and J usage is TRBJ1-1; D unresolved. Trimming took 0 bases from V and 4 from J, leaving 6 bases between them. This CDR3 comprises 13 residues. Germline V lookup: CDR1 MNHNY, CDR2 SVGAGI (reference sequence). CDR3 loop: CASSYSGSTEAFF. The DNA of the CDR3 is TGTGCCAGCAGTTACTCAGGGAGCACTGAAGCTTTCTTT.

The chain links TRBV15 to TRBJ2-1, with 8 bases aligning to TRBD2. CDR1 and CDR2 from the germline V gene are LNHNV and YYDKDF (reference sequence). The CDR3 is made up of 17 amino acids. V shed 3 bases, J shed 5 bases, and the junction held 12 bases outside the gene matches. The CDR3 DNA reads as TGTGCCACCAGCAGCAGACCGGGGGGGCCTACCCACAATGAGCAGTTCTTC. It codes for CATSSRPGGPTHNEQFF.

J is TRBJ2-2 and V is TRBV2, with D uncertain. V was clipped by 7 bases and J by 0 bases, with 9 bases between them. The CDR3 sequence is 14 residues long. Germline V gene lookup returns CDR1 SNHLY and CDR2 FYNNEI. Here the CDR3 reads CASKFFPNTGELFF. The CDR3 nucleotides are TGTGCCAGCAAATTCTTCCCGAACACCGGGGAGCTGTTTTTT.

The chain has TRBV5-1 and TRBJ1-2, with D tentatively TRBD1 (5 bases). This CDR3 spans 19 amino acids. Trimming cost V 3 bases and J 0 bases, with 24 bases left between them. Germline CDR1 reads SGHRS; CDR2 reads YFSETQ. CDR3 sequence reads: CASSWGRGRTGKANYGYTF. CDR3 sequence (DNA): TGCGCCAGCAGCTGGGGCCGCGGACGGACCGGAAAGGCTAACTATGGCTACACCTTC.

The chain employs TRBV6-5 and TRBJ2-7; possibly TRBD1 for D (6 bases). The CDR3 totals 14 residues. Per the germline V gene, CDR1 is MNHEY and CDR2 is SVGAGI. V was pared by 7 bases and J by 6 bases, with 19 bases between. The CDR3 region is CASTGQPTAGEQYF. In DNA, the CDR3 is TGTGCCAGCACAGGACAGCCTACTGCGGGCGAGCAGTACTTC.

The rearrangement joins TRBV30 to TRBJ2-5, with a possible D match to TRBD1 (7 bases). This CDR3 contains 16 residues. From germline, CDR1 is GTSNPN and CDR2 SVGIG (reference sequence). V was clipped by 4 bases and J by 3 bases, with 21 bases between them. In DNA, the CDR3 is TGTGCCTGGACGGGAGTGGTCAGGGGGTTAGAAGAGACCCAGTACTTC. Translation gives CAWTGVVRGLEETQYF. The variable domain in full, completed from reference TRBV30 and TRBJ2-5, reads SQTIHQWPATLVQPVGSPLSLECTVEGTSNPNLYWYRQAAGRGLQLLFYSVGIGQISSEVPQNLSASRPQDRQFILSSKKLLLSDSGFYLCAWTGVVRGLEETQYFGPGTRLLVL.

The CDR3 here is CASSHGGAYEQYF. DNA for the CDR3: TGTGCCAGCAGCCATGGCGGGGCCTACGAGCAGTACTTC. The J gene is TRBJ2-7, the V gene TRBV7-8; D perhaps matches TRBD2 (6 bases). V gave up 5 bases and J gave up 2 bases, with 10 bases separating them. The CDR3 totals 13 residues. The germline gives CDR1 SGHVS, CDR2 FQNEAQ.

The chain has TRBV7-2 and TRBJ2-7, with TRBD2 matching 7 bases. Germline CDR1 reads SGHTA; CDR2 reads FQGNSA. This CDR3 has 16 residues. Trimming cost V 3 bases and J 5 bases; bases outside gene matches: 13. CDR3 sequence: CASSFGAGESPHEQYF. CDR3 DNA: TGTGCCAGCAGCTTTGGGGCGGGGGAATCCCCCCACGAGCAGTACTTC.

J is TRBJ2-3 and V is TRBV5-4, with D possibly being TRBD2 (5 bases). The CDR3 is made up of 18 amino acids. Trimming took 2 bases from V and 0 from J, leaving 19 bases between them. Germline lookup yields CDR1 SGHNT and CDR2 YYREEE (reference sequence). CDR3 coding DNA: TGTGCCAGCAGCTTAGTATCGGTTAAGGAGGATAGCACAGATACGCAGTATTTT. Protein sequence: CASSLVSVKEDSTDTQYF.

In the case of this clone: The same CDR3 arises from other DNA sequences in this sample as well. V and J are TRBV6-5 and TRBJ1-6; TRBD1 matches at 8 bases. The length of the CDR3 is 16 residues. J was trimmed by 13 bases and V by 0 bases; bases with no gene match: 11. Germline V CDR1 and CDR2: MNHEY, SVGAGI. The CDR3 DNA reads as TGTGCCAGCAGTTACTCCCTCGGACAGGGTAGTTCCCCCCTCCACTTT. Its translation is CASSYSLGQGSSPLHF.

The chain recombines TRBV10-2 with TRBJ2-7; 7 nucleotides agree with TRBD1. There are 14 residues in the CDR3. V trimming: 6 bases; J trimming: 3 bases; junction bases outside the gene matches: 8. Germline V CDR1 and CDR2: WSHSY, SAAADI. DNA of the CDR3: TGCGCCAGCAGCCCGACAGGGATGAGCTACGAGCAGTACTTC. Translated, it gives CASSPTGMSYEQYF.

The chain carries TRBV28 and TRBJ2-1, with D unclear. The V end was cut by 8 bases, the J end by 3 bases, with 17 bases between. Germline V gene sequence: CDR1 MDHEN, CDR2 SYDVKM. CDR3 length equals 15 residues. The CDR3: CASAHYRLRYNEQFF. As DNA, the CDR3 is TGTGCCAGCGCACACTACCGCCTGCGCTACAATGAGCAGTTCTTC.

The CDR3 bases are TGTGCCAGCAGCTCCGATACTAGTTACGGGGAGCTGTTTTTT. It yields the protein CASSSDTSYGELFF. V is TRBV7-9 and J is TRBJ2-2; maybe TRBD2 (5 bases). In germline, CDR1 is SEHNR, CDR2 FQNEAQ (reference sequence). V lost 4 bases and J 7 bases, leaving 13 bases between the germline ends. The CDR3 loop spans 14 amino acids.

The chain uses TRBV10-3 and TRBJ2-5; D may be TRBD2 (5 bases). This CDR3 is built from 10 residues. V lost 11 bases to trimming and J lost 5 bases, with 9 bases between them. Germline lookup yields CDR1 ENHRY and CDR2 SYGVKD. The CDR3 is CAAGVETQYF. The CDR3 nucleotides read TGTGCCGCCGGGGTGGAGACCCAGTACTTC.